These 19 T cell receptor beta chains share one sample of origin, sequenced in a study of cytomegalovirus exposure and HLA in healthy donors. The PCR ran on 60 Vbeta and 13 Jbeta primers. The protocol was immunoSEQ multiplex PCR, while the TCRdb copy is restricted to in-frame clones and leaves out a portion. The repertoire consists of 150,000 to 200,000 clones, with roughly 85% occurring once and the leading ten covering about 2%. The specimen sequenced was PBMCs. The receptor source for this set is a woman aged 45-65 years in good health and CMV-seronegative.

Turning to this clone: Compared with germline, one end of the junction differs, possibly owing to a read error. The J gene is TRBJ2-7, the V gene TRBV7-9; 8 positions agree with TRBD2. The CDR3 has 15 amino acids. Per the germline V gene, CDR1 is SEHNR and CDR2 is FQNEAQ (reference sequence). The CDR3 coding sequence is TGTTCCAGCAGCTTAGAGCGGGGGAGCTCCTACGAGCAGTACTTC. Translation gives CSSSLERGSSYEQYF.

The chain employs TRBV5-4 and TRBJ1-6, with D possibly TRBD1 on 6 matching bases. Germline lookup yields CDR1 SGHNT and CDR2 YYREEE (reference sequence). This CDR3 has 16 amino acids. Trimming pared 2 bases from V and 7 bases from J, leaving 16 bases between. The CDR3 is CASSFAQGRVNSPLHF. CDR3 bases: TGTGCCAGCAGCTTTGCACAGGGAAGGGTGAATTCACCCCTCCACTTT.

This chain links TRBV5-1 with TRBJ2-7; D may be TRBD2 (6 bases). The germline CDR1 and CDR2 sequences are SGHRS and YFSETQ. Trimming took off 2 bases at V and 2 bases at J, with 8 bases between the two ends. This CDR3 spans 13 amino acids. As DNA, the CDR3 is TGCGCCAGCAGCTTCGGGAGTCCCTACGAGCAGTACTTC. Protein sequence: CASSFGSPYEQYF.

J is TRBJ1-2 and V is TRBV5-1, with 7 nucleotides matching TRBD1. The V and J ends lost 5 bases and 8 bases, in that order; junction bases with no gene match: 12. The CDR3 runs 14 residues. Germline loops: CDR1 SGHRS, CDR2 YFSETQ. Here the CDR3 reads CASRESGTEDGYTF. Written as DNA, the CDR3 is TGCGCCAGCAGGGAATCCGGGACAGAGGACGGCTACACCTTC.

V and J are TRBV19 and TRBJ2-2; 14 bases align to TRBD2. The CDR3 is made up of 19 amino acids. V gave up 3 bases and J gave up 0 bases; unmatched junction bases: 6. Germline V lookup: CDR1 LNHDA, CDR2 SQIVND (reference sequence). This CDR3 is CASSISRLAGGANTGELFF. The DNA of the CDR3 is TGTGCCAGTAGTATTTCCCGACTAGCGGGAGGGGCGAACACCGGGGAGCTGTTTTTT.

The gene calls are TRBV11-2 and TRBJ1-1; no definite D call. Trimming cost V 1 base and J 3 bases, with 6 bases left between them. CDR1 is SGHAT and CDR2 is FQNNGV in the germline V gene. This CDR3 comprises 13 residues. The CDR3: CASSLVSYTEAFF. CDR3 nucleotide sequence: TGTGCCAGCAGCTTAGTGAGTTACACTGAAGCTTTCTTT.

CDR3 bases: TGTGCCAGCAGTCAGGGTAGACTAGCGGGAGGGTTCTCCACAGATACGCAGTATTTT. Amino acids: CASSQGRLAGGFSTDTQYF. The V and J genes are TRBV7-9 and TRBJ2-3, with TRBD2 matching over 14 bases. Germline CDR1 reads SEHNR; CDR2 reads FQNEAQ (reference sequence). The CDR3 covers 19 residues. V lost 6 bases and J lost 2; bases outside the gene matches: 13.

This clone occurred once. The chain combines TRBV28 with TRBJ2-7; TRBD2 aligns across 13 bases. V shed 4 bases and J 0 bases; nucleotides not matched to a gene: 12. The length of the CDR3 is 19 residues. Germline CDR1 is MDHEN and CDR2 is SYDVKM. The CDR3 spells CASSSLGLAGETSSYEQYF. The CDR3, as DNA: TGTGCCAGCAGTTCGTTAGGACTAGCGGGAGAGACGAGCTCCTACGAGCAGTACTTC.

CDR3 sequence: CAISREGGTDTQYF. Written as DNA, the CDR3 is TGTGCCATCTCGAGAGAGGGTGGCACAGATACGCAGTATTTT. The chain employs TRBV10-3 and TRBJ2-3, with D possibly being TRBD2 (5 bases). Germline V gene lookup returns CDR1 ENHRY and CDR2 SYGVKD. This CDR3 has 14 amino acids. Trimming left V 8 bases short and J 1 base short, with 13 bases between.

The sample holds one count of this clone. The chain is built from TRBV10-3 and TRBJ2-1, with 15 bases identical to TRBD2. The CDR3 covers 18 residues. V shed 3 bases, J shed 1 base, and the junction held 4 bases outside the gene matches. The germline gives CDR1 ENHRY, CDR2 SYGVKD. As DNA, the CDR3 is TGTGCCATCAGTGAAGGACTAGCGGGAGGGGGGTCCTACAATGAGCAGTTCTTC. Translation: CAISEGLAGGGSYNEQFF.

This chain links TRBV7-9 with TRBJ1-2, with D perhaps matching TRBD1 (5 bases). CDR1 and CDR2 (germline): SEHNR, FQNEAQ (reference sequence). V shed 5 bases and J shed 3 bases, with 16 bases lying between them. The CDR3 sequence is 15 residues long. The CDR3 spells CASSQSLRDYYGYTF. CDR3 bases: TGTGCCAGCAGCCAGAGCCTCAGGGATTACTATGGCTACACCTTC.

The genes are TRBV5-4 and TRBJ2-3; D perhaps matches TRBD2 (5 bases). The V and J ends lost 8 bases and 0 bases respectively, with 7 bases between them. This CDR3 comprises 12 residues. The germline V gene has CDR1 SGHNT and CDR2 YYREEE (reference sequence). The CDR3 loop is CASRGSTDTQYF. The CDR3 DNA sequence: TGTGCCAGTCGAGGGAGCACAGATACGCAGTATTTT.

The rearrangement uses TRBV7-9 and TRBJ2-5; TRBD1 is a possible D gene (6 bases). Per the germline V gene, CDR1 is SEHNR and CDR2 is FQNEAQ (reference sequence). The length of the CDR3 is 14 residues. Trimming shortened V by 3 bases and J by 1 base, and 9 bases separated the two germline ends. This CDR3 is CASSFGQSQETQYF. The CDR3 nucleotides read TGTGCCAGCAGCTTCGGACAGAGCCAAGAGACCCAGTACTTC.

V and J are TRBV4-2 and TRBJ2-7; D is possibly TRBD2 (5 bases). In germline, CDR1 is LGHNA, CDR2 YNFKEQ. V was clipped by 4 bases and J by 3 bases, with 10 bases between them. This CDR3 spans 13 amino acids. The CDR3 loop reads CASSPKTSYEQYF. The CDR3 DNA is TGTGCCAGCAGCCCGAAAACTAGCTACGAGCAGTACTTC.

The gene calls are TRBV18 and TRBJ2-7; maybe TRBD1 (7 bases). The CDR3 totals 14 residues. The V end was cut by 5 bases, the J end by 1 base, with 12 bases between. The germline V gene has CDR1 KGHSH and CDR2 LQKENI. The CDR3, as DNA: TGTGCCAGCTCAGGCGGGACAGTATCCTACGAGCAGTACTTC. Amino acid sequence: CASSGGTVSYEQYF.

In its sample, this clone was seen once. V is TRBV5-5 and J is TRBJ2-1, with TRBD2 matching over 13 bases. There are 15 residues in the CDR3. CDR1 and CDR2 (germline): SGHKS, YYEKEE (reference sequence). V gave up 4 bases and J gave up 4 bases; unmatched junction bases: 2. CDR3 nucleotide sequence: TGTGCCAGCAGCCGACTAGCGGGGGGATACAATGAGCAGTTCTTC. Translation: CASSRLAGGYNEQFF.

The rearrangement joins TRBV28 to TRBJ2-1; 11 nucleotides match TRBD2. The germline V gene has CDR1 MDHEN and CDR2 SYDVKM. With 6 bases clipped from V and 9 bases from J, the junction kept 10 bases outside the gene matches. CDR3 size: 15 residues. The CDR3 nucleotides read TGTGCCAGCAGGATCATACTAGCGGGAGACGGTGAGCAGTTCTTC. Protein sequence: CASRIILAGDGEQFF.

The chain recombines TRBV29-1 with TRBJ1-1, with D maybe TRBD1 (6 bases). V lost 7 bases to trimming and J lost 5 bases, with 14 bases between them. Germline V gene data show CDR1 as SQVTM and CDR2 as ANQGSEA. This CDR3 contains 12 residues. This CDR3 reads CSAHRGATEAFF. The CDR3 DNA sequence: TGCAGCGCCCACCGGGGGGCGACTGAAGCTTTCTTT.

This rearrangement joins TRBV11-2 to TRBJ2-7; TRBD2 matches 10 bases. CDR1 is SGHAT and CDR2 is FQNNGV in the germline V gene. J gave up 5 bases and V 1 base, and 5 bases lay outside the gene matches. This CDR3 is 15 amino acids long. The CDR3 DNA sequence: TGTGCCAGCAGCTTAGTAGCGGGAGGTATCGACGAGCAGTACTTC. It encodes CASSLVAGGIDEQYF.